This is a list of T cell receptor beta chains from one sample in a study of blood T cell repertoires in COVID-19. Generated by immunoSEQ multiplex PCR, the TCRdb table keeps only in-frame clones and is missing some. The sample holds about 37,000 clones; 75% to 90% are singletons and the top ten take roughly 6.2%. The sample consisted of peripheral blood. These TCRs come from a human donor in a cohort sampled during active COVID-19. The CDR3 runs from the conserved cysteine through the conserved F or W. A D gene is named only where the DNA matches it firmly. Some rows mark clone size as missing; the rest say once, few, many or name a class of expanded clone.

d_gene: TRBD1
abundance: .
j_gene: TRBJ2-2
v_gene: TRBV3-1/TRBV3-2
CDR3aa: CASSTGQGSGELFF
CDR3nt: TGTGCCAGCAGCACGGGACAGGGGAGCGGGGAGCTGTTTTTT

d_gene: .
abundance: .
j_gene: TRBJ1-2
v_gene: TRBV2
CDR3aa: CASRVTSANYGYTF
CDR3nt: TGTGCCAGCAGGGTGACATCTGCTAACTATGGCTACACCTTC

d_gene: .
abundance: few
j_gene: TRBJ1-5
v_gene: TRBV27
CDR3aa: CASSPRPGNQPQHF
CDR3nt: TGTGCCAGCAGTCCTAGACCTGGCAATCAGCCCCAGCATTTT

d_gene: TRBD2
abundance: .
j_gene: TRBJ2-2
v_gene: TRBV3-1/TRBV3-2
CDR3aa: CASSQVRSGSDTGELFF
CDR3nt: TGTGCCAGCAGCCAAGTTCGTAGCGGGAGTGACACCGGGGAGCTGTTTTTT

d_gene: TRBD1
abundance: .
j_gene: TRBJ2-3
v_gene: TRBV28
CDR3aa: CASSSPIQGPDTQYF
CDR3nt: TGTGCCAGCAGTTCCCCAATACAGGGGCCAGATACGCAGTATTTT

d_gene: .
abundance: .
j_gene: TRBJ2-5
v_gene: TRBV11-2
CDR3aa: CASSLGGFRQLEIQYF
CDR3nt: TGTGCCAGCAGCTTAGGAGGCTTCCGTCAACTGGAAATCCAGTACTTC

d_gene: .
abundance: .
j_gene: TRBJ2-7
v_gene: TRBV12-3/TRBV12-4
CDR3aa: CASTMTGEQYF
CDR3nt: TGTGCCAGCACTATGACAGGCGAGCAGTACTTC

d_gene: TRBD1
abundance: .
j_gene: TRBJ2-7
v_gene: TRBV4-1
CDR3aa: CASSLGQGGYEQYF
CDR3nt: TGCGCCAGCAGCCTCGGACAGGGAGGATACGAGCAGTACTTC

d_gene: TRBD1
abundance: .
j_gene: TRBJ2-2
v_gene: TRBV5-1
CDR3aa: CASSLYRQGASGELFF
CDR3nt: TGCGCCAGCAGCTTGTACCGACAGGGGGCGAGCGGGGAGCTGTTTTTT

d_gene: TRBD1
abundance: .
j_gene: TRBJ2-1
v_gene: TRBV7-9
CDR3aa: CASSLNRGNEQFF
CDR3nt: TGTGCCAGCAGCTTGAACAGGGGGAATGAGCAGTTCTTC

d_gene: TRBD2
abundance: .
j_gene: TRBJ2-1
v_gene: TRBV19
CDR3aa: CASSDTGGRYNEQFF
CDR3nt: TGTGCCAGTAGCGATACGGGAGGGCGGTACAATGAGCAGTTCTTC

d_gene: .
abundance: .
j_gene: TRBJ1-4
v_gene: TRBV3-1/TRBV3-2
CDR3aa: CASSVLGATNEKLFF
CDR3nt: TGTGCCAGCAGTGTCCTAGGGGCTACCAACGAAAAACTGTTTTTT

d_gene: .
abundance: once
j_gene: TRBJ2-1
v_gene: TRBV3-1/TRBV3-2
CDR3aa: CASSQAWDTSYNEQFF
CDR3nt: TGTGCCAGCAGCCAAGCATGGGACACCTCCTACAATGAGCAGTTCTTC

d_gene: .
abundance: .
j_gene: TRBJ2-1
v_gene: TRBV5-4
CDR3aa: CASSLTREFNEQFF
CDR3nt: TGTGCCAGCAGCTTGACCCGGGAGTTCAATGAGCAGTTCTTC

d_gene: TRBD1
abundance: .
j_gene: TRBJ2-7
v_gene: TRBV7-6
CDR3aa: CASSLRQGQGAHYEQYF
CDR3nt: TGTGCCAGCAGCCTCCGACAGGGACAGGGGGCTCATTACGAGCAGTACTTC

d_gene: .
abundance: few
j_gene: TRBJ2-5
v_gene: TRBV19
CDR3aa: CASNGAAGSQETQYF
CDR3nt: TGTGCCAGTAATGGGGCGGCGGGGAGCCAAGAGACCCAGTACTTC

d_gene: TRBD1
abundance: .
j_gene: TRBJ2-1
v_gene: TRBV5-1
CDR3aa: CASSLADRAYNEQFF
CDR3nt: TGCGCCAGCAGCTTGGCAGACAGGGCTTACAATGAGCAGTTCTTC

d_gene: .
abundance: medium-sized
j_gene: TRBJ1-1
v_gene: TRBV7-9
CDR3aa: CASSSNLNTEAFF
CDR3nt: TGTGCCAGCAGCTCTAACCTGAACACTGAAGCTTTCTTT

d_gene: TRBD1
abundance: .
j_gene: TRBJ2-7
v_gene: TRBV18
CDR3aa: CASSESGQGRPYEQYF
CDR3nt: TGTGCCAGCTCAGAAAGCGGACAGGGAAGGCCCTACGAGCAGTACTTC

d_gene: .
abundance: few
j_gene: TRBJ1-5
v_gene: TRBV2
CDR3aa: CASTSGRDQPQHF
CDR3nt: TGTGCCAGCACCTCGGGGAGAGATCAGCCCCAGCATTTT

d_gene: .
abundance: .
j_gene: TRBJ1-6
v_gene: TRBV3-1/TRBV3-2
CDR3aa: CASSLARENSPLHF
CDR3nt: TGTGCCAGCAGCCTCGCTCGAGAGAATTCACCCCTCCACTTT

d_gene: .
abundance: .
j_gene: TRBJ1-6
v_gene: TRBV5-1
CDR3aa: CASSLGSPSSYNSPLHF
CDR3nt: TGCGCCAGCAGCTTGGGGAGCCCGAGCTCCTATAATTCACCCCTCCACTTT

d_gene: TRBD1
abundance: .
j_gene: TRBJ1-2
v_gene: TRBV9
CDR3aa: CASSVGTGVGYTF
CDR3nt: TGTGCCAGCAGCGTTGGGACAGGGGTTGGCTACACCTTC

d_gene: .
abundance: .
j_gene: TRBJ2-5
v_gene: TRBV24-1
CDR3aa: CATSSQGLLWGEIQYF
CDR3nt: TGTGCCACCAGTTCCCAGGGACTTCTCTGGGGAGAGATCCAGTACTTC

d_gene: .
abundance: .
j_gene: TRBJ2-7
v_gene: TRBV28
CDR3aa: CASSPGGGNFYEQYF
CDR3nt: TGTGCCAGCAGTCCCGGTGGGGGGAATTTCTACGAGCAGTACTTC

d_gene: .
abundance: .
j_gene: TRBJ1-5
v_gene: TRBV7-8
CDR3aa: CASSPGGIGNQPQHF
CDR3nt: TGTGCCAGCAGCCCGGGGGGGATCGGCAATCAGCCCCAGCATTTT

d_gene: TRBD2
abundance: .
j_gene: TRBJ2-1
v_gene: TRBV28
CDR3aa: CASILAGGFRNEQFF
CDR3nt: TGTGCCAGCATACTAGCGGGAGGGTTTAGGAATGAGCAGTTCTTC

d_gene: .
abundance: .
j_gene: TRBJ1-4
v_gene: TRBV2
CDR3aa: CASNGGMTNEKLFF
CDR3nt: TGTGCCAGCAACGGGGGGATGACTAATGAAAAACTGTTTTTT

d_gene: .
abundance: .
j_gene: TRBJ1-6
v_gene: TRBV7-9
CDR3aa: CASILSPGPTGYNSPLHF
CDR3nt: TGTGCCAGCATCCTCTCCCCGGGACCGACAGGTTATAATTCACCCCTCCACTTT

d_gene: TRBD2
abundance: .
j_gene: TRBJ2-4
v_gene: TRBV6-5
CDR3aa: CASVPSGNKNIQYF
CDR3nt: TGTGCCAGCGTACCTAGCGGGAATAAAAACATTCAGTACTTC

d_gene: TRBD2
abundance: .
j_gene: TRBJ2-5
v_gene: TRBV5-6
CDR3aa: CASSLTGTSGNQETQYF
CDR3nt: TGTGCCAGCAGCTTGACGGGGACTAGCGGAAATCAAGAGACCCAGTACTTC

d_gene: .
abundance: .
j_gene: TRBJ1-5
v_gene: TRBV5-8
CDR3aa: CASSFRATSNQPQHF
CDR3nt: TGTGCCAGCAGCTTCAGGGCTACCAGCAATCAGCCCCAGCATTTT

d_gene: TRBD1
abundance: .
j_gene: TRBJ2-7
v_gene: TRBV27
CDR3aa: CASSLSGTGGLGYEQYF
CDR3nt: TGTGCCAGCAGTTTATCGGGGACAGGGGGCTTGGGCTACGAGCAGTACTTC